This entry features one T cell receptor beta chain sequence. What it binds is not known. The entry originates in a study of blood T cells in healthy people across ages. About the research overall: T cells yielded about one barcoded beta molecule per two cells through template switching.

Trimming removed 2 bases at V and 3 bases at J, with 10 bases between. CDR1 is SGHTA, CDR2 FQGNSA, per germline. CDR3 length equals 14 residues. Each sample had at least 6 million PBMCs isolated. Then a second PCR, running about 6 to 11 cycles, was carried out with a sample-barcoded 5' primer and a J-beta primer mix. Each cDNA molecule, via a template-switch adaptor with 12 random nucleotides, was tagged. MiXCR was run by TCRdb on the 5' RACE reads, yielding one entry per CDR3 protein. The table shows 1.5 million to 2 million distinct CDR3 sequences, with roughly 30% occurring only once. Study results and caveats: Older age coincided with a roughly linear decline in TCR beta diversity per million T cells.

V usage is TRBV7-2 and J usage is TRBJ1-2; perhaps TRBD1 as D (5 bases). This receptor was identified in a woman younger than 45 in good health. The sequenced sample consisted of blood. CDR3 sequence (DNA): TGTGCCAGCAGCTTAAAACAGGCGGACTATGGCTACACCTTC. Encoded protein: CASSLKQADYGYTF.